Each of the 13 T cell receptor beta chains below was sequenced from the same sample in a study of a mutant IDH1 vaccine in newly diagnosed glioma. Profiling relied on immunoSEQ multiplex PCR, and the TCRdb table lists in-frame clones only, not all of them. The data show around 40,000 clones, 60% to 85% seen once. The time point here: week 23, last vaccination. Topical imiquimod was applied with each vaccine dose, which held 300 ug of mutant IDH1 20-mer peptide. The antigens for these receptors are not known. The sample consisted of PBMCs, taken from a glioma patient whose treatment included an IDH1 peptide vaccine. Source of these receptors: a woman aged 40 to 49 with glioma. Some clones in this sample may be carry-over from other donors' samples.

The J gene is TRBJ1-3, the V gene TRBV7-9, with D uncertain. Trimming pared 1 base from V and 3 bases from J, leaving 7 bases between. CDR1 is SEHNR, CDR2 FQNEAQ, per germline (reference sequence). The CDR3 sequence is 14 residues long. In DNA, the CDR3 is TGTGCCAGCAGCTTAGTGGGGTATGGAAACACCATATATTTT. Its protein product is CASSLVGYGNTIYF.

This clone was observed a handful of times. This sequence joins TRBV5-6 and TRBJ1-1; D remains ambiguous. The CDR3 runs 12 residues. Trimming stripped 6 bases from V and 3 bases from J, with 9 bases between. Looked up from germline, CDR1 is SGHDT and CDR2 is YYEEEE. CDR3 nucleotide sequence: TGTGCCAGCAAGTGGCTGGACACTGAAGCTTTCTTT. Amino acid sequence: CASKWLDTEAFF. Based on the CDR3 plus reference TRBV5-6 and TRBJ1-1, the full variable domain is DAGVTQSPTHLIKTRGQQVTLRCSPKSGHDTVSWYQQALGQGPQFIFQYYEEEERQRGNFPDRFSGHQFPNYSSELNVNALLLGDSALYLCASKWLDTEAFFGQGTRLTVV.

The J gene is TRBJ2-6, the V gene TRBV10-3; D is uncertain. This CDR3 comprises 13 residues. The germline V and J ends were trimmed by 6 bases and 1 base, with 4 bases remaining between them. Germline CDR1 ENHRY, CDR2 SYGVKD. In DNA form, the CDR3 reads TGTGCCATCAGAGGGTCTGGGGCCAACGTCCTGACTTTC. Amino acid sequence: CAIRGSGANVLTF.

The V gene is TRBV7-2, the J gene TRBJ2-1; TRBD2 matches at 7 bases. CDR3 length: 13 amino acids. Germline lookup yields CDR1 SGHTA and CDR2 FQGNSA. With V trimmed by 3 bases and J by 11 bases, 7 bases remained unmatched. This CDR3 is CASSFREGSQQFF. CDR3 coding DNA: TGTGCCAGCAGCTTTAGGGAGGGATCTCAGCAGTTCTTC.

V is TRBV9 and J is TRBJ2-3, with a tentative D call TRBD2 (5 bases). Germline CDR1 reads SGDLS; CDR2 reads YYNGEE. CDR3 size: 15 residues. The ends were cut back, 0 bases at V and 6 bases at J, with 14 bases in the middle. CDR3 loop: CASSVVPSGGDTQYF. DNA of the CDR3: TGTGCCAGCAGCGTAGTTCCGAGCGGCGGTGATACGCAGTATTTT.

The gene calls are TRBV7-2 and TRBJ2-1, with 13 bases aligning to TRBD2. Germline-derived CDR1 and CDR2 are SGHTA and FQGNSA. J gave up 8 bases and V 5 bases, and 9 bases lay outside the gene matches. The CDR3 covers 16 residues. The CDR3, as DNA: TGTGCCAGCAGCGAGGGTGGGGGACTAGCGGGATATGAGCAGTTCTTC. Amino acid sequence: CASSEGGGLAGYEQFF.

The gene calls are TRBV4-1 and TRBJ2-7; TRBD1 matches 12 bases. After removal of 5 bases from V and 0 bases from J, the junction contained 11 bases not matched to a gene. Germline-derived CDR1 and CDR2 are MGHRA and YSYEKL. This CDR3 region has 18 residues. This CDR3 is CASSSRDRGPPSSYEQYF. CDR3 bases: TGCGCCAGCAGCTCTCGGGACAGGGGGCCTCCGAGCTCCTACGAGCAGTACTTC.

The chain employs TRBV5-5 and TRBJ1-2, with 7 bases matching TRBD1. Trimming took 5 bases from V and 5 from J; bases not matched to a gene: 6. Germline CDR1 reads SGHKS; CDR2 reads YYEKEE (reference sequence). The CDR3 is 13 residues long. DNA for the CDR3: TGTGCCAGCAGACCGGGACAGCCTTATGGCTACACCTTC. Translation gives CASRPGQPYGYTF.

This clone turned up a few times. The rearrangement uses TRBV7-8 and TRBJ2-1, with TRBD1 identical over 9 bases. Germline CDR1 SGHVS, CDR2 FQNEAQ. CDR3 length: 14 residues. The V segment lost 5 bases and the J segment 8 bases; nucleotides outside the gene matches: 7. CDR3: CASSDTGGWDEQFF. The CDR3 DNA sequence: TGTGCCAGCAGCGATACAGGGGGCTGGGATGAGCAGTTCTTC.

The chain uses TRBV10-3 and TRBJ2-3; possible D gene TRBD2, 6 bases. V was trimmed by 10 bases and J by 1 base, leaving 18 bases between them. Germline CDR1 reads ENHRY; CDR2 reads SYGVKD. The CDR3 is 15 residues long. In DNA form, the CDR3 reads TGTGCCACGGGCGGGACGGATGTTGGCACAGATACGCAGTATTTT. Translated: CATGGTDVGTDTQYF.

The V and J genes are TRBV25-1 and TRBJ1-5; D not resolved. There are 14 residues in the CDR3. The V gene's germline CDR1 is MGHDK and CDR2 SYGVNS. V was cut by 5 bases and J by 1 base, with 9 bases left in between. The chain's CDR3 is CASSTGGSNQPQHF. CDR3 sequence (DNA): TGTGCCAGCAGTACCGGCGGGAGCAATCAGCCCCAGCATTTT. The entire variable domain, with the rest obtained from reference TRBV25-1 and TRBJ1-5, is as follows: EADIYQTPRYLVIGTGKKITLECSQTMGHDKMYWYQQDPGMELHLIHYSYGVNSTEKGDLSSESTVSRIRTEHFPLTLESARPSHTSQYLCASSTGGSNQPQHFGDGTRLSIL.

This clone turned up a few times. This sequence joins TRBV27 and TRBJ1-2; 10 bases line up with TRBD1. This CDR3 contains 16 residues. With 6 bases clipped from V and 8 bases from J, the junction kept 15 bases outside the gene matches. Germline V gene sequence: CDR1 MNHEY, CDR2 SMNVEV (reference sequence). As DNA, the CDR3 is TGTGCCAGCAGCCCCCGACAGGGGGCGCGGGGAGAGGGCTACACCTTC. This encodes CASSPRQGARGEGYTF.

This clone was counted between two and nine times. This chain connects TRBV7-2 to TRBJ1-5; D not certain. V was pared by 0 bases and J by 9 bases, with 15 bases between. This CDR3 contains 15 residues. Germline CDR1 reads SGHTA; CDR2 reads FQGNSA. The CDR3 here is CASSLAVSTKGPQHF. CDR3 in DNA: TGTGCCAGCAGCTTAGCGGTCAGCACAAAGGGGCCCCAGCATTTT.